The sequence of this T cell receptor beta chain was determined in a study of T cell repertoires in cytomegalovirus infection (dated by TCRdb to the late 2010s). Background for the entire study: Alongside well-studied HLA-B-restricted epitopes, the peptide stimulations were aimed at recently identified HLA-C-restricted CMV epitopes, whose presentation resists viral immunomodulation. Donor HLA type was relevant to the analysis, as public TCR beta signatures indicated carriage of CMV infection together with the matching HLA type. Summary of the overall study and its limitations: In both this cohort and an independent roughly 350-donor cohort, the cumulative frequency of public TCR beta family members distinguished carriers of CMV infection plus the relevant HLA type. The ex vivo response was dominated by HLA-C-restricted CMV-specific TCR beta clonotypes, and the single most frequent clonotype in two of eight donors was supplied by these HLA-C-restricted clonotypes.

The reads were generated on an Illumina HiSeq 1500. TCRdb reworked the public reads: Q25 trimming with fastp, MiXCR clone assembly, productive beta chains retained. Records with the same CDR3 protein are collapsed into one entry carrying the most frequent genes and DNA. The table for this sample lists 450,000 to 550,000 distinct CDR3 sequences; approximately 40% of them were counted only once. The ten largest clones represent around two fifths of the sample. The meaning of the sample's treatment or condition label: in vitro stimulation with specific CMV peptide epitopes to enrich CMV-specific T cells. This clonotype turned up a few times. The specificity of this receptor is unknown. Per-base qualities were not stored, and no clone one base away is much larger. The material was cultured PBMCs, obtained from culture after CMV antigen stimulation. The sequence came from a human donor in good health (CMV status not recorded). Some clones in this sample may be carry-over from other donors' samples.

The DNA reads TGTGCCAGCAGCTCCCGGGACTCACCTTCCCACGAGCAGTACTTC. It codes for CASSSRDSPSHEQYF. The sequence is built from TRBV7-9 and TRBJ2-7; perhaps TRBD2 is the D gene, with 6 bases matching. Including cysteine and phenylalanine, the CDR3 has 15 amino acids. Just CDR3 DNA is preserved here, 45 bases in frame from base 1. According to the germline V gene (reference sequence), CDR1 reads SEHNR and CDR2 reads FQNEAQ. The V and J ends are trimmed by 4 bases and 5 bases, leaving 18 bases between them.